This T cell receptor (beta chain) was observed in a study of blood T cell repertoires in COVID-19. The wider study: COVID-19 samples collected from the United States, Italy and Spain covered acute and convalescent phases. Nucleic acid was either cDNA or gDNA, and it came from T cells, B-cell-depleted T cells, or PBMCs.

The length of the CDR3 is 16 residues. Trimming took 5 bases from V and 1 from J; bases not matched to a gene: 7. Germline V gene data show CDR1 as SQVTM and CDR2 as ANQGSEA. In the original processing: Reference gene primers were amplified, and this amplification served to estimate nucleated cell counts. TCRdb's table, derived via immunoSEQ multiplex PCR, lists solely in-frame clones and lacks some. For V, J and clone size, that table is used; D and trimming come from the DNA. The repertoire holds around 300,000 clones, approximately 89% seen once, with under 2% in the top ten. This TCR was recovered from a young woman with COVID-19, enrolled during active disease. Specimen: peripheral blood. The chain joins TRBV29-1 to TRBJ2-3; TRBD2 aligns across 12 bases. CDR3 coding DNA: TGCAGCGTTCCCGGGACTAGCGGGCCGGGCACAGATACGCAGTATTTT. This sequence encodes CSVPGTSGPGTDTQYF.